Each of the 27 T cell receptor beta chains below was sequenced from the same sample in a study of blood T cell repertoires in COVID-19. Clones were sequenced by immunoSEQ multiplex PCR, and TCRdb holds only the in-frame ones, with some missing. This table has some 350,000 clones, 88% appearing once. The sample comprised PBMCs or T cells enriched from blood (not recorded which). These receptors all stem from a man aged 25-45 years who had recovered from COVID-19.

This CDR3 is CASISSGKKTQYF. The CDR3 nucleotides read TGTGCCAGCATTTCATCAGGGAAGAAGACCCAGTACTTC. This chain connects TRBV28 to TRBJ2-5, with D possibly matching TRBD1 (5 bases). CDR1 is MDHEN and CDR2 is SYDVKM in the germline V gene. The CDR3 totals 13 residues. Trimming took 7 bases from V and 6 from J, leaving 15 bases between them.

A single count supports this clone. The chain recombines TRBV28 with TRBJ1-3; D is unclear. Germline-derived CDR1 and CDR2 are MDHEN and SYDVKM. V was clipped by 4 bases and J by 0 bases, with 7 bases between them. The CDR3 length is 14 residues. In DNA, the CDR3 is TGTGCCAGCAGTTATCCCAGCTCTGGAAACACCATATATTTT. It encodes CASSYPSSGNTIYF.

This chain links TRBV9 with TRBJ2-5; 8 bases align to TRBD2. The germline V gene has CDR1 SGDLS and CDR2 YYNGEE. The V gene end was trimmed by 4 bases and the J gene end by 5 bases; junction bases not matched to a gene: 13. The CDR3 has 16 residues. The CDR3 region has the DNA TGTGCCAGCAGCCTTCCTCCGGGACTAGAGGATGAGACCCAGTACTTC. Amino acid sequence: CASSLPPGLEDETQYF.

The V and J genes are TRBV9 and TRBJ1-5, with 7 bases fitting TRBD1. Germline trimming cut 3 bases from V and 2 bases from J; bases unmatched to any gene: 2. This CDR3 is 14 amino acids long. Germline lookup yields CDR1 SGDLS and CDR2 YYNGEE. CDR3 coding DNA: TGTGCCAGCAGCGACGGACAGGGCAATCAGCCCCAGCATTTT. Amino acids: CASSDGQGNQPQHF. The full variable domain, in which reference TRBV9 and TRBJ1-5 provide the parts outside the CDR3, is DSGVTQTPKHLITATGQRVTLRCSPRSGDLSVYWYQQSLDQGLQFLIQYYNGEERAKGNILERFSAQQFPDLHSELNLSSLELGDSALYFCASSDGQGNQPQHFGDGTRLSIL.

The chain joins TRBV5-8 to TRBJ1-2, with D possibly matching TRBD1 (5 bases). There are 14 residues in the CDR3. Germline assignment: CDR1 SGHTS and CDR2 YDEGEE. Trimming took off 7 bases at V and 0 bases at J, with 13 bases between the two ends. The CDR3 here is CASGGTAANYGYTF. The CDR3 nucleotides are TGTGCCAGCGGCGGGACCGCAGCTAACTATGGCTACACCTTC.

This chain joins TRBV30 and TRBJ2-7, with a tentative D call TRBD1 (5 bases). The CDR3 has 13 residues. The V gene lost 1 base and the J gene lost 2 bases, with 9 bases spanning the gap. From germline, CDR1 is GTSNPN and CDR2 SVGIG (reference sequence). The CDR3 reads CAWSGQPAYEQYF. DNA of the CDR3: TGTGCCTGGAGTGGACAGCCAGCCTACGAGCAGTACTTC.

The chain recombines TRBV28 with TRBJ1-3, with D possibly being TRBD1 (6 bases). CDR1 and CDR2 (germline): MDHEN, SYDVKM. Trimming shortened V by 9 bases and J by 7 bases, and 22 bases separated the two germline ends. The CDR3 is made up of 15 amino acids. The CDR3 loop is CASIEGRGSWNTIYF. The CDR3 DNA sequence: TGTGCCAGTATTGAGGGCAGGGGTTCTTGGAACACCATATATTTT.

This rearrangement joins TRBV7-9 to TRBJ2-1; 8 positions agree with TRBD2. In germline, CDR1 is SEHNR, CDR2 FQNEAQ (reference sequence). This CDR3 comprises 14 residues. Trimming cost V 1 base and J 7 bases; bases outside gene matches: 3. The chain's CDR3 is CASSLVGGGNEQFF. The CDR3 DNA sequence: TGTGCCAGCAGCTTAGTCGGCGGGGGGAATGAGCAGTTCTTC.

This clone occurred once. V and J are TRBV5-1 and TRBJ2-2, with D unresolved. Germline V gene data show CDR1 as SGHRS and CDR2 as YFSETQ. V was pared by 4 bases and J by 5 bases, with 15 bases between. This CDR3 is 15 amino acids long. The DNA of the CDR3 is TGCGCCAGCAGCCAACCCCAGACTCGGACCGGGGAGCTGTTTTTT. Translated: CASSQPQTRTGELFF.

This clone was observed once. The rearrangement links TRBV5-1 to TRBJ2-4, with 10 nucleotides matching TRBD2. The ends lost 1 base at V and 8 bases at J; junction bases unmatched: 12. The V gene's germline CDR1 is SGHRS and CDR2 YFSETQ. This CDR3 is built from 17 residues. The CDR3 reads CASSLKVAGGPGDIQYF. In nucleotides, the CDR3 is TGCGCCAGCAGCTTGAAGGTAGCGGGGGGCCCTGGGGACATTCAGTACTTC.

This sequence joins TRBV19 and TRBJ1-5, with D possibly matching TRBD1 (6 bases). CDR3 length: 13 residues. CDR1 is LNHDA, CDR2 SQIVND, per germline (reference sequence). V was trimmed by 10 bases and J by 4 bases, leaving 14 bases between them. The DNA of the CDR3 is TGTGCCACCGGCGGGAGGGGGAATCAGCCCCAGCATTTT. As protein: CATGGRGNQPQHF.

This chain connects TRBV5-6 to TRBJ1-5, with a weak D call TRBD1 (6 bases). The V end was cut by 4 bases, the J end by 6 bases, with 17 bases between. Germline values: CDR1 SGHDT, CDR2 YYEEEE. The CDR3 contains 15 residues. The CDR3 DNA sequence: TGTGCCAGCAGCCGCCTGACGGGGGGCGGTCAGCCCCAGCATTTT. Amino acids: CASSRLTGGGQPQHF. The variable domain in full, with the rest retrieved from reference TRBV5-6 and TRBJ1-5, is DAGVTQSPTHLIKTRGQQVTLRCSPKSGHDTVSWYQQALGQGPQFIFQYYEEEERQRGNFPDRFSGHQFPNYSSELNVNALLLGDSALYLCASSRLTGGGQPQHFGDGTRLSIL.

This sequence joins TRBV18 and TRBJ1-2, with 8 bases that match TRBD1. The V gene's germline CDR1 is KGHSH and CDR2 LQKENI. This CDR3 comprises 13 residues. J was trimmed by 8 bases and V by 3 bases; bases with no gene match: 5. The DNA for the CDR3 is TGTGCCAGCTCACCGGACAGGGCGTCCGGCTACACCTTC. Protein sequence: CASSPDRASGYTF.

CDR3 loop: CASSPWTSANTGELFF. The CDR3 DNA reads TGTGCCAGCAGCCCGTGGACTAGCGCGAACACCGGGGAGCTGTTTTTT. The V call is TRBV6-4, the J call TRBJ2-2, with 9 bases that match TRBD2. J was trimmed by 0 bases and V by 6 bases; bases with no gene match: 5. The CDR3 length is 16 residues. CDR1 and CDR2 (germline): MRHNA, SNTAGT.

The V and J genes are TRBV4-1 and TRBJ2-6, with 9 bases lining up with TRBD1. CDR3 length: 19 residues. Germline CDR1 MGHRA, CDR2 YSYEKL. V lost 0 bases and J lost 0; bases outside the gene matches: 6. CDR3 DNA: TGCGCCAGCAGCCAAGATCCGGGACAGGGAATCTCTGGGGCCAACGTCCTGACTTTC. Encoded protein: CASSQDPGQGISGANVLTF.

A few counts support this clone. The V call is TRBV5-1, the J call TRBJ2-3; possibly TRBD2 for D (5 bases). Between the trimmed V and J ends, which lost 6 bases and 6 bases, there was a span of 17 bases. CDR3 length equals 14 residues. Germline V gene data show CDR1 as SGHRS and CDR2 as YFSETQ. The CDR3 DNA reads TGCGCCAGCACTCCCCGACCGGGATACGATACGCAGTATTTT. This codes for CASTPRPGYDTQYF.

Here the CDR3 DNA reads TGTGCCAGCAGTTTACCTAGCGGGGGATACGAGCAGTACTTC. Residues: CASSLPSGGYEQYF. The J gene is TRBJ2-7, the V gene TRBV28; 10 bases match TRBD2. Germline V gives CDR1 MDHEN, CDR2 SYDVKM. With 2 bases clipped from V and 4 bases from J, the junction kept 2 bases outside the gene matches. The CDR3 contains 14 residues.

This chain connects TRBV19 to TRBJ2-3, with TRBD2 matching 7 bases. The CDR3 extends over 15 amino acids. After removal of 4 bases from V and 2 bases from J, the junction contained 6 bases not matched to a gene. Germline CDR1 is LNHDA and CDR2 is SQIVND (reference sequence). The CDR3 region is CASSRRGGSTDTQYF. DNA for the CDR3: TGTGCCAGTAGTAGAAGGGGAGGGTCCACAGATACGCAGTATTTT. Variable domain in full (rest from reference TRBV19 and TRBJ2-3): DGGITQSPKYLFRKEGQNVTLSCEQNLNHDAMYWYRQDPGQGLRLIYYSQIVNDFQKGDIAEGYSVSREKKESFPLTVTSAQKNPTAFYLCASSRRGGSTDTQYFGPGTRLTVL.

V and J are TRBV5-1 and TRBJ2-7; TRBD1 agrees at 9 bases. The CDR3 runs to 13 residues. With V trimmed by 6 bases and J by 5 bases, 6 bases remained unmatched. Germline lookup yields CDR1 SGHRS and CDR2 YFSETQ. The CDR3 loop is CASNIQGANEQYF. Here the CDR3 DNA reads TGCGCCAGCAACATACAGGGGGCCAACGAGCAGTACTTC.

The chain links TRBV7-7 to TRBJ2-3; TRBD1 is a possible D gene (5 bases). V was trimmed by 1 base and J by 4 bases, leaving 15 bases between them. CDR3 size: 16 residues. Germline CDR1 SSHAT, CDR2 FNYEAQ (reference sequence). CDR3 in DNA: TGTGCCAGCAGCTTAGGCCCAGGGTTCGGCGCAGATACGCAGTATTTT. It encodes CASSLGPGFGADTQYF.

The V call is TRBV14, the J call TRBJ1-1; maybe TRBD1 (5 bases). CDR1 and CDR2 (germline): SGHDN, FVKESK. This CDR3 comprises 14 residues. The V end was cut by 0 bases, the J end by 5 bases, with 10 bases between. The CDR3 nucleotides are TGTGCCAGCAGCCAAGAGTGGGGGAGGACTGAAGCTTTCTTT. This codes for CASSQEWGRTEAFF.

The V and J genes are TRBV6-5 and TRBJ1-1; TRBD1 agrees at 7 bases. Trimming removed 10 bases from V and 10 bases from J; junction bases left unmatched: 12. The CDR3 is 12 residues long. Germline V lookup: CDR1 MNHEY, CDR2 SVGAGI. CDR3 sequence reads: CATTGAGMLAFF. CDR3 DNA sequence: TGTGCCACCACAGGGGCGGGCATGCTAGCTTTCTTT.

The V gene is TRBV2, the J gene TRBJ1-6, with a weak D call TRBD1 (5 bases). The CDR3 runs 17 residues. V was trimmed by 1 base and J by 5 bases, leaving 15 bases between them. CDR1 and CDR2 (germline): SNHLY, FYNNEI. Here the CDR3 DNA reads TGTGCCAGCAGTGAAGGGGCAGGGAGGTTAAATAATTCACCCCTCCACTTT. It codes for CASSEGAGRLNNSPLHF.

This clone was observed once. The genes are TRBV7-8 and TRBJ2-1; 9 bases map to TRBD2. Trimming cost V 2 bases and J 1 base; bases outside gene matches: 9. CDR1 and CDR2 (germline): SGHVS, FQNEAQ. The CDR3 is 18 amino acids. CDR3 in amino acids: CASSLTRGLAGSYNEQFF. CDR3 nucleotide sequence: TGTGCCAGCAGCTTAACTCGGGGCCTAGCGGGGTCCTACAATGAGCAGTTCTTC.

CDR3 loop: CSASTGEFAEAFF. The CDR3 DNA sequence: TGCAGCGCATCGACAGGGGAATTTGCTGAAGCTTTCTTT. The gene calls are TRBV29-1 and TRBJ1-1; the match to TRBD1 covers 8 bases. Germline assignment: CDR1 SQVTM and CDR2 ANQGSEA. Unmatched junction bases numbered 10, after V lost 7 bases and J lost 6 bases. The CDR3 is 13 amino acids.

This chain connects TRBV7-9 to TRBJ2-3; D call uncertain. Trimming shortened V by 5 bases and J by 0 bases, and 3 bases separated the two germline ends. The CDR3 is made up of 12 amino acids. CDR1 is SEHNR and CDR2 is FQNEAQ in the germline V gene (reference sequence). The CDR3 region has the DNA TGTGCCAGCAGCCTTAGCACAGATACGCAGTATTTT. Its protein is CASSLSTDTQYF.

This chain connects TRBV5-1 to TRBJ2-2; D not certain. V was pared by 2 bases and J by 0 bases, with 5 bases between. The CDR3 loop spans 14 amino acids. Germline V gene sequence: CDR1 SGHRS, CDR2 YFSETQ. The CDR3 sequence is CASSFSTNTGELFF. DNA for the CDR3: TGCGCCAGCAGCTTCAGTACGAACACCGGGGAGCTGTTTTTT.